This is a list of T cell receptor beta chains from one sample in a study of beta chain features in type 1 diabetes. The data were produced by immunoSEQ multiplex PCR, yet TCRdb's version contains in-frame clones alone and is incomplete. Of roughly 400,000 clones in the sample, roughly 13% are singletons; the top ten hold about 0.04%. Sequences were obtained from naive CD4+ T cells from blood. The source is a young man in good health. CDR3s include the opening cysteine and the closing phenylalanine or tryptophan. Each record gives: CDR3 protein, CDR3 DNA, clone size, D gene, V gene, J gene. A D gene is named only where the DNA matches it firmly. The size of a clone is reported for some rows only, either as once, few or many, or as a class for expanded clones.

CASSLEGRYEQYF,TGTGCCAGCAGTTTGGAAGGGAGGTACGAGCAGTACTTC,.,.,TRBV27,TRBJ2-7
CSVEGGRGDTQYF,TGCAGCGTTGAAGGCGGGAGAGGAGATACGCAGTATTTT,.,TRBD2,TRBV29-1,TRBJ2-3
CSVAAGAGTGELFF,TGCAGCGTCGCCGCCGGGGCGGGCACCGGGGAGCTGTTTTTT,.,.,TRBV29-1,TRBJ2-2
CASSEVQAEVGPSRRDEQFF,TGTGCCAGCAGTGAGGTTCAAGCGGAAGTGGGTCCATCGAGGAGGGATGAGCAGTTCTTC,.,.,TRBV2,TRBJ2-1
CASTPSGKWTEAFF,TGTGCCAGCACCCCCTCTGGGAAGTGGACTGAAGCTTTCTTT,.,.,TRBV25-1,TRBJ1-1
CSVEGLAGAVNEQFF,TGCAGCGTTGAGGGACTAGCGGGAGCAGTCAATGAGCAGTTCTTC,few,TRBD2,TRBV29-1,TRBJ2-1
CAISDGQGVRETQYF,TGTGCCATCAGTGACGGACAGGGGGTCCGTGAGACCCAGTACTTC,.,TRBD1,TRBV10-3,TRBJ2-5
CASSEAEETQYF,TGTGCCAGCAGTGAAGCTGAGGAGACCCAGTACTTC,few,.,TRBV2,TRBJ2-5
CATSRGAGNTGELFF,TGTGCCACTTCCCGGGGGGCCGGGAACACCGGGGAGCTGTTTTTT,few,.,TRBV19,TRBJ2-2
CASSSTGPPAKNIQYF,TGCGCCAGCAGCTCGACAGGGCCACCAGCCAAAAACATTCAGTACTTC,few,TRBD1,TRBV5-1,TRBJ2-4
CAGSQDRLNEQFF,TGTGCCGGCAGCCAGGACAGGCTGAATGAGCAGTTCTTC,few,TRBD1,TRBV6-6,TRBJ2-1
CASSLMSLGKEAFF,TGTGCCAGCAGCTTAATGTCTTTGGGCAAAGAAGCTTTCTTT,.,.,TRBV7-6,TRBJ1-1
CASSPLASEQFF,TGTGCCAGCAGCCCCTTGGCTAGCGAGCAGTTCTTC,.,.,TRBV5-4,TRBJ2-1
CASSYSSNTEAFF,TGTGCCAGCAGTTACTCATCAAACACTGAAGCTTTCTTT,few,.,TRBV6-5,TRBJ1-1
CASFTGNRNQPQHF,TGTGCCAGTTTCACCGGGAACCGCAATCAGCCCCAGCATTTT,.,.,TRBV10-3,TRBJ1-5
CSVDRGSGANVLTF,TGCAGCGTGGACAGGGGCTCCGGGGCCAACGTCCTGACTTTC,.,TRBD1,TRBV29-1,TRBJ2-6
CAWLTSGYHNEQFF,TGTGCCTGGCTGACTAGCGGATATCACAATGAGCAGTTCTTC,few,TRBD2,TRBV30,TRBJ2-1
CASSSVLGQQGNQPQHF,TGTGCCAGCAGCTCAGTGCTGGGACAGCAGGGCAATCAGCCCCAGCATTTT,few,TRBD1,TRBV7-9,TRBJ1-5
CASSLPDRAVREQYF,TGTGCCAGCAGCTTACCGGACAGGGCAGTACGAGAGCAGTACTTC,.,TRBD1,TRBV5-4,TRBJ2-7
CASSEGDYGYTF,TGTGCCAGCTCGGAGGGGGACTATGGCTACACCTTC,.,.,TRBV9,TRBJ1-2
CASCETGGRQPQHF,TGTGCCAGCTGTGAAACAGGGGGCAGACAGCCCCAGCATTTT,.,TRBD1,TRBV6-1,TRBJ1-5
CASSLERTGAEAFF,TGCGCCAGCAGCTTGGAACGAACGGGGGCTGAAGCTTTCTTT,few,.,TRBV5-1,TRBJ1-1